This TCR beta chain emerged from a study of glioma-infiltrating T cells. A word on this clonotype: Its target is not known.

Study-level findings and limits: Only very few CDR3 sequences appeared in both tissue and blood. Above-expected tissue-blood divergence occurred in all gliomas, most in low-grade ones.

V shed 4 bases and J shed 9 bases, with 18 bases lying between them. CDR1 is DFQATT, CDR2 SNEGSKA, per germline (reference sequence). The CDR3 covers 13 residues. Using RNA template, CDR3s of TCR alpha and beta were amplified with iRepertoire arm-PCR. For one-step reverse transcription and amplification, roughly 95-450 ng of tissue mRNA or PBMC total RNA was used. MiXCR, run by TCRdb on the multiplex PCR reads, gives a single entry per CDR3 protein. Found here are 160,000 or so distinct CDR3 sequences, under 55% of them singletons; the top ten hold roughly 5.2%. The rearrangement links TRBV20-1 to TRBJ2-5; no reliable D call. This clonotype was sampled from a human donor with low-grade glioma or glioblastoma, undergoing nonglioma brain surgery, or in good health (not recorded which). Sequencing was carried out using glioma tissue, nonneoplastic brain tissue, or PBMCs (not recorded which). The CDR3 nucleotides are TGCAGTGCTACTGGGCAGGACGGAAGTGCCCAGTACTTC. Its protein product is CSATGQDGSAQYF.